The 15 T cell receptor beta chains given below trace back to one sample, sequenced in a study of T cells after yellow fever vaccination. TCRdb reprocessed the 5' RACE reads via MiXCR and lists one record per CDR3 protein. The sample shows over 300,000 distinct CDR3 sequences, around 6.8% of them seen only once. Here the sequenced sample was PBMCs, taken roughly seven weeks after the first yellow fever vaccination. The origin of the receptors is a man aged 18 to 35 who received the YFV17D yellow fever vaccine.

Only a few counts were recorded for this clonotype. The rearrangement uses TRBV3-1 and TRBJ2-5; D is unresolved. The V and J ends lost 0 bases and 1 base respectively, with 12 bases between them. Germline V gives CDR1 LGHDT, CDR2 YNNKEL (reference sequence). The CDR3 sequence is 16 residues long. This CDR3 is CASSQDPPASQETQYF. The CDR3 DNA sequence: TGTGCCAGCAGCCAAGATCCGCCAGCCAGCCAAGAGACCCAGTACTTC.

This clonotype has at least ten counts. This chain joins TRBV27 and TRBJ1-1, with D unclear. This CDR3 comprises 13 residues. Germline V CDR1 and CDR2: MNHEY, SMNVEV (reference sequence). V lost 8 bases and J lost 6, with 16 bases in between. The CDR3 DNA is TGTGCCAGCGGCAGGCGCCAAAGCCCTGAAGCTTTCTTT. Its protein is CASGRRQSPEAFF.

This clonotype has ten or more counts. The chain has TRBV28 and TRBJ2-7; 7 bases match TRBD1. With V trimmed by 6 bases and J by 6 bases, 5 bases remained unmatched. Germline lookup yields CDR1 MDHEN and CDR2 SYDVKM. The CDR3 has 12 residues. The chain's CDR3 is CASSMGTVEQYF. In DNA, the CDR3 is TGTGCCAGCAGCATGGGGACAGTCGAGCAGTACTTC.

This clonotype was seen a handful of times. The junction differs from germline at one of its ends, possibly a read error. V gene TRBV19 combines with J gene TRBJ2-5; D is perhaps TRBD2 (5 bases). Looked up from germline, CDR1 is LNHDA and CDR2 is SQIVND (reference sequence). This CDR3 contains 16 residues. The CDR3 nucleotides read TGTGCCAGTAGCATAGACCCACCGGGGTTAAGAGAGACCCAGTACTTC. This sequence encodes CASSIDPPGLRETQYF.

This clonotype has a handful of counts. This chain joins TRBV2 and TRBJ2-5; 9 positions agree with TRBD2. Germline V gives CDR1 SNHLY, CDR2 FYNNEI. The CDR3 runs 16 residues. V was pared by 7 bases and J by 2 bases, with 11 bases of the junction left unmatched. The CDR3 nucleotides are TGTGCCAGCATCTGGGGGAATGCGGGGGGGCAAGAGACCCAGTACTTC. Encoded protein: CASIWGNAGGQETQYF.

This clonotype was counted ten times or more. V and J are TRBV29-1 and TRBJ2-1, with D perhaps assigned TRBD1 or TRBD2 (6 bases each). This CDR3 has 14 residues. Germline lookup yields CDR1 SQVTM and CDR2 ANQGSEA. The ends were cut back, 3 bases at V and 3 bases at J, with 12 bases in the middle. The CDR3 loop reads CSVEAGEVYNEQFF. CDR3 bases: TGCAGCGTTGAGGCAGGGGAGGTCTACAATGAGCAGTTCTTC.

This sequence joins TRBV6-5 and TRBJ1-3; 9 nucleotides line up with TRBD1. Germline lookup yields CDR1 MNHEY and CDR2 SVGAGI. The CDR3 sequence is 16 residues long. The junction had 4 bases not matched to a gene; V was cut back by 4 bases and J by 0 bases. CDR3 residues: CASSWGTGPSGNTIYF. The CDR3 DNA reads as TGTGCCAGCAGTTGGGGGACAGGGCCCTCTGGAAACACCATATATTTT.

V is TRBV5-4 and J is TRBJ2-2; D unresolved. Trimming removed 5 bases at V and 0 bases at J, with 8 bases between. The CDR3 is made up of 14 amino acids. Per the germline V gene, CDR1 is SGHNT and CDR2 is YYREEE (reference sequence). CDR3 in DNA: TGTGCCAGCAGACCGGACCCGAACACCGGGGAGCTGTTTTTT. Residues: CASRPDPNTGELFF.

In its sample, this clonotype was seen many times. As DNA, the CDR3 is TGCGCCAGCAGCCCTCCTACTAGCGGGGGTGATGAGCAGTTCTTC. Its translation is CASSPPTSGGDEQFF. The chain is built from TRBV5-1 and TRBJ2-1, with 11 bases aligning to TRBD2. V gave up 4 bases and J gave up 8 bases; unmatched junction bases: 8. From germline, CDR1 is SGHRS and CDR2 YFSETQ. This CDR3 contains 15 residues.

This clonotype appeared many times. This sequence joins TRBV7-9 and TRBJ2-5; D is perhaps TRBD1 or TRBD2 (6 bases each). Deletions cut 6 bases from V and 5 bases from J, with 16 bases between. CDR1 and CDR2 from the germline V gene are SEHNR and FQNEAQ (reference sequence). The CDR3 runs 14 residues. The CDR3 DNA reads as TGTGCCAGCAGTTCCCGGGGGCGCGCGGAGACCCAGTACTTC. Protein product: CASSSRGRAETQYF.

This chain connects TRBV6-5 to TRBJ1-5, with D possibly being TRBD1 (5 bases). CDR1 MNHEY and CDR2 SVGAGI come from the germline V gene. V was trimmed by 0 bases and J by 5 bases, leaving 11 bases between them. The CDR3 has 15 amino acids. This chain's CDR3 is CASSYSMGPDQPQHF. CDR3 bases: TGTGCCAGCAGTTACTCGATGGGGCCGGATCAGCCCCAGCATTTT.

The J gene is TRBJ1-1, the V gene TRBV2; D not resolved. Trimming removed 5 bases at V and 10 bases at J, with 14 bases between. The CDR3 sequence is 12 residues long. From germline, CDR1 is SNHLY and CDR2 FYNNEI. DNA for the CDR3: TGTGCCAGCAGTTTAAACTCCGCCCTAGCTTTCTTT. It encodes CASSLNSALAFF.

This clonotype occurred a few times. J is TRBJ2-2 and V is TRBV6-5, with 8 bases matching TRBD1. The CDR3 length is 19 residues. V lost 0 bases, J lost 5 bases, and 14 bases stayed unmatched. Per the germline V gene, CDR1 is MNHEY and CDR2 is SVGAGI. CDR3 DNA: TGTGCCAGCAGTTACTCGAAGGAGGCGGTCAGGGGGCGAACCGGGGAGCTGTTTTTT. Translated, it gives CASSYSKEAVRGRTGELFF.

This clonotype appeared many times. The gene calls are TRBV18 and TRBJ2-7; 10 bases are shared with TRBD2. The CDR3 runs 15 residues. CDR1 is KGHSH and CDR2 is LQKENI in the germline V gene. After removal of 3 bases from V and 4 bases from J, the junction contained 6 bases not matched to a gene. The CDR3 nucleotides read TGTGCCAGCTCACCCGAGTCTAGCGGGGGATACGAGCAGTACTTC. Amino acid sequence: CASSPESSGGYEQYF.

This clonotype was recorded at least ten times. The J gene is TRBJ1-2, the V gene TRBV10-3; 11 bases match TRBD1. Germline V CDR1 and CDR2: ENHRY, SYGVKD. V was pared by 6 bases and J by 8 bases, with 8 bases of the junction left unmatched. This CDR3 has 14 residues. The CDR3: CAISPGQGAGGYTF. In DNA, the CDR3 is TGTGCCATCAGCCCCGGACAGGGGGCTGGCGGCTACACCTTC.